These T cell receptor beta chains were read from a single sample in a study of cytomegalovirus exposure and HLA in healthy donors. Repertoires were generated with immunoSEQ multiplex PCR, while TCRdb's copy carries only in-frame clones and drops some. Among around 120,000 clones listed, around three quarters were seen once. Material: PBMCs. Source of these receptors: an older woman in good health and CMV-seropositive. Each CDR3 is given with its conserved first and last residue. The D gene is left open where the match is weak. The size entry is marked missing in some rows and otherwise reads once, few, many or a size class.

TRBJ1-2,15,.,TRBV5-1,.,TGCGCCAGCAGCTGGGACTCCGGGAGGAACTATGGCTACACCTTC,CASSWDSGRNYGYTF
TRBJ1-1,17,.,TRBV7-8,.,TGTGCCAGCAGCCCCACAGCGGGTCTGGGCTATCACACTGAAGCTTTCTTT,CASSPTAGLGYHTEAFF
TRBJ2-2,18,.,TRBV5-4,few,TGTGCCAGCAGCCCAGCGGGGGGCAGGGGGCTTAACACCGGGGAGCTGTTTTTT,CASSPAGGRGLNTGELFF
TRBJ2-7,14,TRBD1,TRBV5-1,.,TGCGCCAGCAGCTTCCTAGGGACAGGCTACGAGCAGTACTTC,CASSFLGTGYEQYF
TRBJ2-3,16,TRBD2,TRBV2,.,TGTGCCACCCATTCTCCGGGACTAAAACTCACAGATACGCAGTATTTT,CATHSPGLKLTDTQYF
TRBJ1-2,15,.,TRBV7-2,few,TGTGCCAGCAGCTTAGGTCAGGGTAGATACTATGGCTACACCTTC,CASSLGQGRYYGYTF
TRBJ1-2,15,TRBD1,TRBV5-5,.,TGTGCCAGCAGCCGCGACGGACAGGCAAACTATGGCTACACCTTC,CASSRDGQANYGYTF
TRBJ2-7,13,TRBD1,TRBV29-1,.,TGCAGCGTTGAGACAGGGGGCTCCTACGAGCAGTACTTC,CSVETGGSYEQYF
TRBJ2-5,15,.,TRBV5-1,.,TGCGCCAGCAGTAGGGCAGCGGGTATCCAAGAGACCCAGTACTTC,CASSRAAGIQETQYF
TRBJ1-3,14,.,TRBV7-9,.,TGTGCCAGCAGCTTCTTGGGCCCTGGAAACACCATATATTTT,CASSFLGPGNTIYF
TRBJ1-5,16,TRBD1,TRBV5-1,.,TGCGCCAGCAGCCCGACAGGGGGAGTTGGCAATCAGCCCCAGCATTTT,CASSPTGGVGNQPQHF
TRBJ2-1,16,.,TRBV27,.,TGTGCCAGCAGTCCAACAGGGATAAGCTCCTACAATGAGCAGTTCTTC,CASSPTGISSYNEQFF
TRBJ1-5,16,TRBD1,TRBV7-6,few,TGTGCCAGCAGCTTAGATGGGACAGGGGGAAGTCAGCCCCAGCATTTT,CASSLDGTGGSQPQHF
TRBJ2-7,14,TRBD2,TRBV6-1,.,TGTGCCAGCAGTGAAAACGGCGGGGGAAGCGAGCAGTACTTC,CASSENGGGSEQYF
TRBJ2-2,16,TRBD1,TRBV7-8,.,TGTGCCAGCAGCTTCACAGGGGCCGCGGGTACCGGGGAGCTGTTTTTT,CASSFTGAAGTGELFF
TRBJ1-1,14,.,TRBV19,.,TGTGCCAGTACCGCGGGAGGGAGGGGCACTGAAGCTTTCTTT,CASTAGGRGTEAFF
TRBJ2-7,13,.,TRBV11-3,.,TGTGCCAGCAGCCCCGGAGGAGACTACGAGCAGTACTTC,CASSPGGDYEQYF
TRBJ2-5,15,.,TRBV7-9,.,TGTGCCAGCAGCTTAGCGCTCGGAGGGGCCAAGACCCAGTACTTC,CASSLALGGAKTQYF
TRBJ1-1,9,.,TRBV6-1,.,TGTGCCACCCTCGGAGGAGCTTTCTTT,CATLGGAFF
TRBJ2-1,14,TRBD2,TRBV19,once,TGTGCCAGTAGAGTAGCGGGGGGAGACAATGAGCAGTTCTTC,CASRVAGGDNEQFF
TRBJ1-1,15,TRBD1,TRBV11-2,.,TGTGCCAGCAGCTTCGTCCGAGACAGGGGTTATGAAGCTTTCTTT,CASSFVRDRGYEAFF
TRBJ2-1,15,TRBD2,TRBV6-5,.,TGTGCCAGCAGCCTTACGGGCGGGGGAAACAATGAGCAGTTCTTC,CASSLTGGGNNEQFF
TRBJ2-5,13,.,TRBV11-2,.,TGTGCCAGCAGCATTAGCGACCTGGGGACCCAGTACTTC,CASSISDLGTQYF
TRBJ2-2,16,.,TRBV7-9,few,TGTGCCAGCACCCCCGATATTAGTGCGGACACCGGGGAGCTGTTTTTT,CASTPDISADTGELFF
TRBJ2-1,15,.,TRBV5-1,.,TGCGCCAGCAGCGAGAACCGGTCAGGTCGTAATGAGCAGTTCTTC,CASSENRSGRNEQFF
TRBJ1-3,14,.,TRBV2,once,TGTGCCAGCAGTACGGCGGGCTCTGGAAACACCATATATTTT,CASSTAGSGNTIYF